What follows are 10 T cell receptor beta chains derived from one specimen sequenced in a study of cytomegalovirus exposure and HLA in healthy donors. The PCR ran on 60 Vbeta and 13 Jbeta primers. Libraries were prepared by immunoSEQ multiplex PCR; TCRdb keeps only in-frame clonotypes and omits some of them. The data hold more than 85,000 clones, with roughly 75% observed a single time. Sequenced input: PBMCs. The receptors originated from a woman aged 18 to 35 in good health and CMV-seropositive.

CDR3 protein: CASSFAQPYEQYF. CDR3 bases: TGTGCCAGCAGCTTCGCACAGCCCTACGAGCAGTACTTC. This chain connects TRBV5-8 to TRBJ2-7, with D unresolved. The germline gives CDR1 SGHTS, CDR2 YDEGEE. V was cut by 2 bases and J by 2 bases, with 8 bases left in between. The length of the CDR3 is 13 residues.

This chain connects TRBV2 to TRBJ1-5; 7 nucleotides agree with TRBD1. V gave up 7 bases and J gave up 3 bases; unmatched junction bases: 3. The germline gives CDR1 SNHLY, CDR2 FYNNEI. CDR3 length: 13 residues. The CDR3 is CASKQGNNQPQHF. In DNA, the CDR3 is TGTGCCAGCAAACAGGGGAACAATCAGCCCCAGCATTTT. The full variable domain, completed using reference TRBV2 and TRBJ1-5, is EPEVTQTPSHQVTQMGQEVILRCVPISNHLYFYWYRQILGQKVEFLVSFYNNEISEKSEIFDDQFSVERPDGSNFTLKIRSTKLEDSAMYFCASKQGNNQPQHFGDGTRLSIL.

This clone has just one count. This chain connects TRBV23-1 to TRBJ1-5; maybe TRBD1 (6 bases). TRBV23-1 is labeled an ORF, and its function is uncertain. The germline V and J ends were trimmed by 6 bases and 0 bases, with 21 bases remaining between them. The CDR3 is 18 residues long. The CDR3 DNA follows: TGCGCCAGCAGGGCTCTCGGCAGGGGCCATTATAGCAATCAGCCCCAGCATTTT. Residues: CASRALGRGHYSNQPQHF.

The chain couples TRBV7-8 to TRBJ1-5, with TRBD1 matching 9 bases. Germline V gene data show CDR1 as SGHVS and CDR2 as FQNEAQ. The CDR3 has 17 residues. The V gene end was trimmed by 5 bases and the J gene end by 4 bases; junction bases not matched to a gene: 12. CDR3 coding DNA: TGTGCCAGCAGCGGAAGGATCCGGGACAGGGAAAATCAGCCCCAGCATTTT. Amino acids: CASSGRIRDRENQPQHF.

J is TRBJ2-1 and V is TRBV5-1; 10 bases line up with TRBD2. Germline assignment: CDR1 SGHRS and CDR2 YFSETQ. After removal of 1 base from V and 1 base from J, the junction contained 5 bases not matched to a gene. The CDR3 loop spans 17 amino acids. The CDR3, as DNA: TGCGCCAGCAGCTTGTTGCTAGCGGGAGTATCCTACAATGAGCAGTTCTTC. It codes for CASSLLLAGVSYNEQFF.

V and J are TRBV19 and TRBJ2-2; 8 bases are shared with TRBD1. Germline CDR1 is LNHDA and CDR2 is SQIVND (reference sequence). The CDR3 contains 15 residues. J gave up 1 base and V 7 bases, and 5 bases lay outside the gene matches. This chain's CDR3 is CASKLDRVNTGELFF. CDR3 coding DNA: TGTGCCAGTAAACTGGACAGGGTGAACACCGGGGAGCTGTTTTTT.

With respect to this clone: At one of its ends the junction is not consistent with the germline gene, which may arise from a read error. The chain carries TRBV7-9 and TRBJ2-1; D is perhaps TRBD2 (6 bases). Germline V lookup: CDR1 SEHNR, CDR2 FQNEAQ (reference sequence). The CDR3 contains 15 residues. The CDR3 spells CASRLGPRRGNEQFF. The CDR3, as DNA: TGTGCCAGCAGGTTAGGCCCGCGGAGGGGCAATGAGCAGTTCTTC.

The chain couples TRBV28 to TRBJ2-7, with D unresolved. The V and J ends lost 1 base and 0 bases respectively, with 13 bases between them. Germline V gene data show CDR1 as MDHEN and CDR2 as SYDVKM. The CDR3 loop spans 16 amino acids. CDR3 DNA: TGTGCCAGCAGTTTATACCCCCCCACGGGCTCCTACGAGCAGTACTTC. It specifies CASSLYPPTGSYEQYF.

J is TRBJ2-5 and V is TRBV5-1; 7 bases are shared with TRBD2. V shed 4 bases, J shed 7 bases, and the junction held 10 bases outside the gene matches. Germline V CDR1 and CDR2: SGHRS, YFSETQ. This CDR3 contains 14 residues. The CDR3 here is CASSPTSASGTQYF. For the CDR3, the DNA is TGCGCCAGCAGCCCTACTAGCGCCTCCGGGACCCAGTACTTC.

V is TRBV4-2 and J is TRBJ1-5; 9 nucleotides match TRBD1. The germline gives CDR1 LGHNA, CDR2 YNFKEQ. The CDR3 runs to 15 residues. Trimming removed 7 bases from V and 5 bases from J; junction bases left unmatched: 9. In nucleotides, the CDR3 is TGTGCCAGCACCTTCGGACAGGGGCTCGATCAGCCCCAGCATTTT. Its translation is CASTFGQGLDQPQHF.